This passage covers 12 T cell receptor beta chains from one sample sequenced in a study of T cells in Graves' hyperthyroidism and ophthalmopathy. There were TCR beta CDR3 regions amplified from RNA transcripts. HTBI primers were used for first-round RT-PCR of the TCR CDR3. MiXCR was run by TCRdb on the multiplex PCR reads, yielding one entry per CDR3 protein. This table has about 560,000 distinct CDR3 sequences, 14% appearing once. The sample taken for sequencing was blood. These receptors were taken from a woman aged 40 to 50 with Graves' hyperthyroidism.

This clonotype was counted once. The chain recombines TRBV5-8 with TRBJ1-3; the match to TRBD1 covers 7 bases. CDR1 and CDR2 (germline): SGHTS, YDEGEE. The CDR3 covers 15 residues. V dropped 6 bases and J dropped 0; count of bases not matched to a gene: 6. The CDR3 reads CASKRDSHSGNTIYF. The CDR3 DNA follows: TGTGCCAGCAAACGGGACAGCCACTCTGGAAACACCATATATTTT.

This clonotype was recorded at least ten times. This sequence joins TRBV7-8 and TRBJ2-7; D not resolved. Trimming took 4 bases from V and 4 from J, leaving 11 bases between them. Germline CDR1 reads SGHVS; CDR2 reads FQNEAQ. The CDR3 loop spans 13 amino acids. CDR3 in DNA: TGTGCCAGCAGCTCCCAGACACCGTACGAGCAGTACTTC. It yields the protein CASSSQTPYEQYF.

This clonotype was recorded many times. This chain links TRBV11-2 with TRBJ2-5; tentatively, D is TRBD2 (6 bases). Germline assignment: CDR1 SGHAT and CDR2 FQNNGV. The CDR3 has 15 residues. The ends were cut back, 1 base at V and 2 bases at J, with 11 bases in the middle. The CDR3: CASSLGPGAQETQYF. CDR3 DNA: TGTGCCAGCAGCTTAGGACCGGGAGCTCAAGAGACCCAGTACTTC.

This clonotype was counted ten times or more. The chain uses TRBV20-1 and TRBJ1-5; no clear D. The V and J ends lost 0 bases and 1 base respectively, with 10 bases between them. The CDR3 has 15 residues. Looked up from germline, CDR1 is DFQATT and CDR2 is SNEGSKA (reference sequence). The CDR3 is CSARDQRKSNQPQHF. The CDR3 nucleotides read TGCAGTGCTAGAGATCAGAGGAAAAGCAATCAGCCCCAGCATTTT.

This clonotype occurred many times. DNA of the CDR3: TGTGCCAGCAGTTTGGCGGGCGTTGCGAACACCGGGGAGCTGTTTTTT. It specifies CASSLAGVANTGELFF. The chain joins TRBV28 to TRBJ2-2, with D possibly being TRBD2 (5 bases). Trimming cost V 3 bases and J 0 bases, with 11 bases left between them. Germline V gene sequence: CDR1 MDHEN, CDR2 SYDVKM. The CDR3 contains 16 residues.

Remarks on this clonotype: The germline gene is not matched at one end of the junction; a read error may be the cause. The chain's CDR3 is CASSKDRASSPLHF. The CDR3 coding sequence is TGTGCCAGCAGCAAAGACAGGGCTAGTTCACCCCTCCACTTT. The chain employs TRBV3-1 and TRBJ1-6; TRBD1 matches at 7 bases. The V gene's germline CDR1 is LGHDT and CDR2 YNNKEL (reference sequence). The CDR3 consists of 14 residues.

This clonotype has more than one count but fewer than ten. J is TRBJ2-7 and V is TRBV4-1; TRBD1 aligns across 9 bases. V was clipped by 1 base and J by 0 bases; unmatched bases: 10. The germline CDR1 and CDR2 sequences are MGHRA and YSYEKL. CDR3 size: 18 residues. The CDR3 spells CASSQAGTGLLSSYEQYF. The CDR3 nucleotides are TGCGCCAGCAGCCAAGCCGGGACAGGGCTTTTGTCCTCCTACGAGCAGTACTTC.

This clonotype was seen ten or more times. The V gene is TRBV5-1, the J gene TRBJ2-7; 10 bases map to TRBD1. CDR3 size: 15 residues. V lost 2 bases and J lost 2; bases outside the gene matches: 4. Germline CDR1 and CDR2: SGHRS and YFSETQ. CDR3: CASSFHGQGAYEQYF. CDR3 in DNA: TGCGCCAGCAGCTTTCACGGACAGGGGGCCTACGAGCAGTACTTC.

The chain employs TRBV20-1 and TRBJ2-7; no clear D gene. Germline values: CDR1 DFQATT, CDR2 SNEGSKA (reference sequence). The CDR3 length is 10 residues. V lost 4 bases, J lost 7 bases, and 8 bases lay in between. DNA for the CDR3: TGCAGTGCTAAAGGACGGGAGCAGTACTTC. Translated: CSAKGREQYF.

Many counts were recorded for this clonotype. The J gene is TRBJ2-2, the V gene TRBV4-1; TRBD2 aligns across 7 bases. The ends lost 0 bases at V and 5 bases at J; junction bases unmatched: 3. Germline V CDR1 and CDR2: MGHRA, YSYEKL. The CDR3 sequence is 15 residues long. The CDR3, as DNA: TGCGCCAGCAGCCAAGATAGGGGAGGGACCGGGGAGCTGTTTTTT. The encoded protein is CASSQDRGGTGELFF.

This clonotype was found many times. The chain uses TRBV10-3 and TRBJ1-1, with TRBD1 as a possible D gene (6 bases). The CDR3 is 14 amino acids. Germline CDR1 and CDR2: ENHRY and SYGVKD. V was shortened by 3 bases and J by 5 bases, with 13 bases between the two germline ends. The CDR3 reads CAISDPVGGTEAFF. For the CDR3, the DNA is TGTGCCATCAGTGATCCGGTAGGGGGTACTGAAGCTTTCTTT.

This clonotype showed up just a few times. This CDR3 is CSARQLKGTGELFF. CDR3 DNA sequence: TGCAGTGCTAGGCAGCTAAAGGGCACCGGGGAGCTGTTTTTT. The chain is built from TRBV20-1 and TRBJ2-2, with D hard to call. This CDR3 contains 14 residues. Trimming removed 3 bases from V and 4 bases from J, with 12 bases in between. CDR1 is DFQATT and CDR2 is SNEGSKA in the germline V gene (reference sequence).